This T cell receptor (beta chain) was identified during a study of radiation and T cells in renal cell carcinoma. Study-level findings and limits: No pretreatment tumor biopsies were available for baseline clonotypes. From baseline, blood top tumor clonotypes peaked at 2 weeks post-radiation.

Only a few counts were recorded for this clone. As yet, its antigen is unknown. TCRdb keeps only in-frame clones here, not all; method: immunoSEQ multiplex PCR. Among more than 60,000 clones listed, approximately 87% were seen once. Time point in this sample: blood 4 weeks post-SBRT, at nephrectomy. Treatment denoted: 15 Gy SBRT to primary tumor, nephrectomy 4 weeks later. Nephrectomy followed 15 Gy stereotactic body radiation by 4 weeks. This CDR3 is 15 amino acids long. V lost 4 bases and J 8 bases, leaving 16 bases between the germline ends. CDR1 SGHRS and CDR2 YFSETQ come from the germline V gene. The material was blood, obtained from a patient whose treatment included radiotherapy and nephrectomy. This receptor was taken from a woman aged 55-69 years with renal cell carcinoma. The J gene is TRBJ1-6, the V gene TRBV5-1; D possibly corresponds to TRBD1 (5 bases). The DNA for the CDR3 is TGCGCCAGCAGCCCTGATGGGGGAGGTGATTCACCCCTCCACTTT. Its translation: CASSPDGGGDSPLHF.